This T cell receptor beta chain was sequenced during a study of CD8+ T cells in alopecia areata. This CDR3 has 13 amino acids. V was trimmed by 1 base and J by 2 bases, leaving 8 bases between them. CDR1 and CDR2 (germline): SQVTM, ANQGSEA. Extracted from the samples, RNA was reverse transcribed into cDNA to serve as the sequencing template. Data came from immunoSEQ multiplex PCR; TCRdb stores just in-frame clones and leaves some out. The sample has fewer than 150,000 clones; around 61% are singletons. A note on this clone: Additional DNA sequences in this sample encode the identical CDR3.

Input material: CD4+ T cells sorted from blood. The origin of this receptor is a human donor in good health. The chain has TRBV29-1 and TRBJ1-2; the D gene is possibly TRBD1 (6 bases). CDR3 in amino acids: CSVEGQGNYGYTF. The CDR3, as DNA: TGCAGCGTTGAAGGGCAGGGGAACTATGGCTACACCTTC.